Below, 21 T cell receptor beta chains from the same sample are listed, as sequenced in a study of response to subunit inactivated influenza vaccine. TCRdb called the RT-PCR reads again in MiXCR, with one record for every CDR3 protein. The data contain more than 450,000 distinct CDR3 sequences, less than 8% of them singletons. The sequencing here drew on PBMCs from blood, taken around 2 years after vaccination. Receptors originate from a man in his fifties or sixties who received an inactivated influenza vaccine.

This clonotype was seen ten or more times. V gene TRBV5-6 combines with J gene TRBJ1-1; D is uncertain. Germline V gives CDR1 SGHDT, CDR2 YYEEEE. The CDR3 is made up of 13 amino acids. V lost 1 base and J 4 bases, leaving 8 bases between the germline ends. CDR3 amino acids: CASSLLGSTEAFF. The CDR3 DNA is TGTGCCAGCAGCTTGCTCGGAAGCACTGAAGCTTTCTTT.

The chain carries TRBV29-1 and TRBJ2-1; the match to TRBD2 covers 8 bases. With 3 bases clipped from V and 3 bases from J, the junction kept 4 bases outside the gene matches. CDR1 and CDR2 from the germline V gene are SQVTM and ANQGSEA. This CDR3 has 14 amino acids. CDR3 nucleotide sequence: TGCAGCGTTGACGGCGGGAGGATCTACAATGAGCAGTTCTTC. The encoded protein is CSVDGGRIYNEQFF.

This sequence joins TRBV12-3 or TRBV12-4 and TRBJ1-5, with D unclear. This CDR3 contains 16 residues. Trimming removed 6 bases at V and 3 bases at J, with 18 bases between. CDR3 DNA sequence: TGTGCCAGCAGCCCCCGGTCCCTAGGCATCAATCAGCCCCAGCATTTT. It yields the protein CASSPRSLGINQPQHF.

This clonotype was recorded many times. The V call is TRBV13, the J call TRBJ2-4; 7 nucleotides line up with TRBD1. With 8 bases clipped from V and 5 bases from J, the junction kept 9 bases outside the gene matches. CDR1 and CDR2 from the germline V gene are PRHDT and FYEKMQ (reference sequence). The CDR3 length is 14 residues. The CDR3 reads CASRKQGLQNIQYF. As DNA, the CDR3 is TGTGCCAGCCGTAAACAGGGGTTGCAAAACATTCAGTACTTC.

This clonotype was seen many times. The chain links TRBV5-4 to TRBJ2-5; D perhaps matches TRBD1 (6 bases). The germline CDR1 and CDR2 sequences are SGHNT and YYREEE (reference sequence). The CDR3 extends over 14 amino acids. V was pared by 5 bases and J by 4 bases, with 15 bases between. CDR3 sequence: CASSSQGGGETQYF. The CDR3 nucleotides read TGTGCCAGCAGTTCACAGGGTGGTGGAGAGACCCAGTACTTC.

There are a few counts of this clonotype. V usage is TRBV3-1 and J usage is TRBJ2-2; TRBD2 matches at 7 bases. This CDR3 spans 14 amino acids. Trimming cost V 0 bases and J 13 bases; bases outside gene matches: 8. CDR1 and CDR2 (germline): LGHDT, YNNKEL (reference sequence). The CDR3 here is CASSQDVGAGRLFF. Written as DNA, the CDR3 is TGTGCCAGCAGCCAAGATGTGGGAGCGGGACGGCTGTTTTTT.

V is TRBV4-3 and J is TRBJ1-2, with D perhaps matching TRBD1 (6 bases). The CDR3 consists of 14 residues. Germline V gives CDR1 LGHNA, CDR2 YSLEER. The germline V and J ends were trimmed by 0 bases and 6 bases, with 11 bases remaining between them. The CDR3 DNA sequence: TGCGCCAGCAGCCAAGATCATCAGGGGAATGGCTACACCTTC. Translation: CASSQDHQGNGYTF.

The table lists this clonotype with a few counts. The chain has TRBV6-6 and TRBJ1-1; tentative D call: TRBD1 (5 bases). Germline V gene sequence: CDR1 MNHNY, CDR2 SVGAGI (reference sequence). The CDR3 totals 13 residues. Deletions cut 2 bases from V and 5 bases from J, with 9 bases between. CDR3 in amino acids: CASSYLRETEAFF. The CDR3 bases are TGTGCCAGCAGTTACCTCAGGGAGACTGAAGCTTTCTTT.

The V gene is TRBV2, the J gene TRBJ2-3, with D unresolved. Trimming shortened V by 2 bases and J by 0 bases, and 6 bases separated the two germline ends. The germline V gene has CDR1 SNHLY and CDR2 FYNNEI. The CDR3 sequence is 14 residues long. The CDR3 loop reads CASSESWSTDTQYF. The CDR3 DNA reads TGTGCCAGCAGTGAATCCTGGAGCACAGATACGCAGTATTTT.

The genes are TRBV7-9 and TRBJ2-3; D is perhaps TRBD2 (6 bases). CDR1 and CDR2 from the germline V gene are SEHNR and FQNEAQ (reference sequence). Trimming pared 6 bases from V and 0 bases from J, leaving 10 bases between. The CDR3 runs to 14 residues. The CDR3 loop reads CASRPAGSTDTQYF. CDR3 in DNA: TGTGCCAGCAGGCCTGCGGGGAGCACAGATACGCAGTATTTT.

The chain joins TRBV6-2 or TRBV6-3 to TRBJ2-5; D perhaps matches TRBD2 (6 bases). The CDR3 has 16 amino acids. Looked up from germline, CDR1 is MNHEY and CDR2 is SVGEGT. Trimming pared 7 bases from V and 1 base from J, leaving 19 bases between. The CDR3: CASTPLRRGIQETQYF. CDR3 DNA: TGTGCCAGCACCCCCCTTCGCCGGGGGATCCAAGAGACCCAGTACTTC.

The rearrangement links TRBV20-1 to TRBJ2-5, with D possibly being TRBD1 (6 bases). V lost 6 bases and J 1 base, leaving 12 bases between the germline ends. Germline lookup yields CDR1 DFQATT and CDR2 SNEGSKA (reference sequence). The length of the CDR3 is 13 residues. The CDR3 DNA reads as TGCAGTGCCATGGGGGCAGTCCAAGAGACCCAGTACTTC. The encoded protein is CSAMGAVQETQYF.

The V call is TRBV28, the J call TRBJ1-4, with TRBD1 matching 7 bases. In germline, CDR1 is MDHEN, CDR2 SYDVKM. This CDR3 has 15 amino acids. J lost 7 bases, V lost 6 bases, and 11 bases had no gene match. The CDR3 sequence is CASSNQGRGSEKLFF. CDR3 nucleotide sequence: TGTGCCAGCAGCAACCAGGGCAGGGGGAGTGAAAAACTGTTTTTT.

The CDR3 nucleotides are TGTGCCAGCAGTGGCACGTGGACCCTGCACAATGAGCAGTTCTTC. Its translation: CASSGTWTLHNEQFF. V gene TRBV25-1 combines with J gene TRBJ2-1; no firm D call. The V end was cut by 4 bases, the J end by 5 bases, with 15 bases between. The germline gives CDR1 MGHDK, CDR2 SYGVNS. The CDR3 runs 15 residues.

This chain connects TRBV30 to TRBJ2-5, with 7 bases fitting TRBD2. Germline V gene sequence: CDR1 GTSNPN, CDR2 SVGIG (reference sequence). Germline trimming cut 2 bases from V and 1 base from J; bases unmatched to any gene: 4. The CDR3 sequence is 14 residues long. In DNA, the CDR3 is TGTGCCTGGAGTCTAGGCGGGAGCCAAGAGACCCAGTACTTC. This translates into CAWSLGGSQETQYF.

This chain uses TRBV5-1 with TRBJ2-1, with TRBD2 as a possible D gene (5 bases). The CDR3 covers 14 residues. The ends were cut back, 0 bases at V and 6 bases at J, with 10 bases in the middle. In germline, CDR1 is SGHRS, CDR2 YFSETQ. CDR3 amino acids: CASSLGEGLNEQFF. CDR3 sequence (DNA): TGCGCCAGCAGCTTGGGAGAGGGTCTCAATGAGCAGTTCTTC.

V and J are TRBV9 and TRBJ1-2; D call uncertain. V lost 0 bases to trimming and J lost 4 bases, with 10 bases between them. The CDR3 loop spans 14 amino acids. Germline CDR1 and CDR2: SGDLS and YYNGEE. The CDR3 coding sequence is TGTGCCAGCAGCGTAGCCGGGATCAGCTATGGCTACACCTTC. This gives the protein CASSVAGISYGYTF.

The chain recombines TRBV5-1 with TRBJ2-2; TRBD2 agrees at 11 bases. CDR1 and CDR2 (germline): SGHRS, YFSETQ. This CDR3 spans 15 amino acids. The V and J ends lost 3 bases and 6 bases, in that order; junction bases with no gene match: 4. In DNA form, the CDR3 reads TGCGCCAGCAGCTCAGGACTAGCGGGCTCCGGGGAGCTGTTTTTT. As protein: CASSSGLAGSGELFF.

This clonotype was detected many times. CDR3 amino acids: CASSYRTPPWQYF. In DNA, the CDR3 is TGTGCCAGCAGTTACCGGACCCCACCGTGGCAGTACTTC. The chain recombines TRBV6-2 or TRBV6-3 with TRBJ2-7; D is ambiguous. Germline assignment: CDR1 MNHEY and CDR2 SVGEGT. The ends were cut back, 2 bases at V and 9 bases at J, with 14 bases in the middle. This CDR3 has 13 residues.

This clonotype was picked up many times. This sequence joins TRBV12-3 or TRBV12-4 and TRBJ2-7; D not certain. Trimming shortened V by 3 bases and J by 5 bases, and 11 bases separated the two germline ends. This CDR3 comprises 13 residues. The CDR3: CASSLKGSDEQYF. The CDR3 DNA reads TGTGCCAGCAGTTTGAAGGGTTCCGACGAGCAGTACTTC.

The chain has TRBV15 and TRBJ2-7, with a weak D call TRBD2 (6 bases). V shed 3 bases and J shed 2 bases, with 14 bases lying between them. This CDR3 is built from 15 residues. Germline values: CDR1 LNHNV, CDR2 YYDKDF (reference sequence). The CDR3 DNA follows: TGTGCCACCAGCAGGGGAGGAGGTTACGCCTACGAGCAGTACTTC. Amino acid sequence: CATSRGGGYAYEQYF.